The 24 T cell receptor beta chains presented below share a single source sample, sequenced in a study of T-cell memory formation after mild COVID-19. TCRdb recomputed calls from the 5' RACE reads with MiXCR, one row per CDR3 protein. The sample lists about 140,000 distinct CDR3 sequences, about 6% occurring once. Sequenced input: PBMCs or a T cell subset sorted from them (not recorded which). These receptors were taken from an adult woman who had mild COVID-19 (a few samples of this study predate the infection). Cell type and time point are not known.

This clonotype was picked up a small number of times. The rearrangement joins TRBV6-5 to TRBJ1-5; 11 bases match TRBD1. In germline, CDR1 is MNHEY, CDR2 SVGAGI. There are 16 residues in the CDR3. V was pared by 6 bases and J by 1 base, with 5 bases of the junction left unmatched. Written as DNA, the CDR3 is TGTGCCAGCAGCGGGACAGGGGGAGCAAGCAATCAGCCCCAGCATTTT. It yields the protein CASSGTGGASNQPQHF.

This clonotype was seen a handful of times. V gene TRBV3-1 combines with J gene TRBJ2-1, with D tentatively TRBD2 (6 bases). Trimming shortened V by 1 base and J by 0 bases, and 7 bases separated the two germline ends. Germline CDR1 is LGHDT and CDR2 is YNNKEL (reference sequence). The CDR3 consists of 15 residues. Written as DNA, the CDR3 is TGTGCCAGCAGCCAAGCGGGAGCCTCCTACAATGAGCAGTTCTTC. Translation gives CASSQAGASYNEQFF.

This clonotype was counted at least ten times. This rearrangement joins TRBV18 to TRBJ1-1; 10 bases map to TRBD1. This CDR3 spans 14 amino acids. Germline V gene sequence: CDR1 KGHSH, CDR2 LQKENI. J gave up 4 bases and V 5 bases, and 4 bases lay outside the gene matches. The CDR3 nucleotides read TGTGCCAGCTCATCTGGACAGGGGGTCACTGAAGCTTTCTTT. Translation: CASSSGQGVTEAFF. The full variable domain, completed using reference TRBV18 and TRBJ1-1, is NAGVMQNPRHLVRRRGQEARLRCSPMKGHSHVYWYRQLPEEGLKFMVYLQKENIIDESGMPKERFSAEFPKEGPSILRIQQVVRGDSAAYFCASSSGQGVTEAFFGQGTRLTVV.

The chain is built from TRBV12-3 or TRBV12-4 and TRBJ1-1; D is ambiguous. V was clipped by 5 bases and J by 1 base, with 11 bases between them. The CDR3 length is 14 residues. In nucleotides, the CDR3 is TGTGCCAGCAGTCTACAGACGGGGAACACTGAAGCTTTCTTT. This gives the protein CASSLQTGNTEAFF.

This chain connects TRBV18 to TRBJ2-7; D might be TRBD1 or TRBD2, each matching 6 bases. The length of the CDR3 is 15 residues. The V end lost 3 bases, the J end lost 3 bases, and 15 bases lay between the germline ends. Per germline, CDR1 KGHSH and CDR2 LQKENI. In nucleotides, the CDR3 is TGTGCCAGCTCACCCTTAGCGGAGGGGGGCTACGAGCAGTACTTC. This translates into CASSPLAEGGYEQYF.

This clonotype appeared many times. The chain carries TRBV7-3 and TRBJ1-1, with 8 bases that match TRBD1. Unmatched junction bases numbered 9, after V lost 5 bases and J lost 4 bases. The CDR3 covers 15 residues. The germline V gene encodes CDR1 SGHTA and CDR2 FQGTGA. The CDR3, as DNA: TGTGCCAGCAGCCCCCAAAAAACAGGGGGCACTGAAGCTTTCTTT. It yields the protein CASSPQKTGGTEAFF.

Remarks on this clonotype: One end of the junction fails to match germline, which may point to a read error. J is TRBJ2-3 and V is TRBV12-3 or TRBV12-4; no definite D call. This CDR3 comprises 12 residues. CDR3 sequence (DNA): TGTGCCAGCCTCAGAAGCACAGATACGAAGTATTTT. This codes for CASLRSTDTKYF.

In this sample, this clonotype turned up many times. The V and J genes are TRBV12-3 or TRBV12-4 and TRBJ2-1, with TRBD1 as a possible D gene (5 bases). This CDR3 has 16 residues. V gave up 3 bases and J gave up 2 bases, with 14 bases separating them. Here the CDR3 DNA reads TGTGCCAGCAGTTTGATCCATCAGGGTCCCTACAATGAGCAGTTCTTC. Translating it yields CASSLIHQGPYNEQFF.

This clonotype was counted a single time. V and J are TRBV28 and TRBJ2-3, with a tentative D call TRBD2 (6 bases). This CDR3 is built from 15 residues. Trimming took off 6 bases at V and 1 base at J, with 14 bases between the two ends. Germline V gene sequence: CDR1 MDHEN, CDR2 SYDVKM. CDR3 amino acids: CASRPGTSGTDTQYF. The CDR3 coding sequence is TGTGCCAGCAGACCGGGGACTTCCGGCACAGATACGCAGTATTTT.

The rearrangement links TRBV5-1 to TRBJ2-5; 10 nucleotides line up with TRBD2. In germline, CDR1 is SGHRS, CDR2 YFSETQ. The CDR3 is 15 amino acids. The V and J ends lost 2 bases and 5 bases, in that order; junction bases with no gene match: 6. CDR3 sequence: CASSFGTSERETQYF. The CDR3 DNA is TGCGCCAGCAGCTTCGGGACTAGCGAGAGGGAGACCCAGTACTTC.

This chain links TRBV5-1 with TRBJ1-5; TRBD1 is a possible D gene (5 bases). Germline CDR1 SGHRS, CDR2 YFSETQ. The CDR3 extends over 14 amino acids. Trimming took off 1 base at V and 5 bases at J, with 10 bases between the two ends. The CDR3 is CASSLTGDHQPQHF. In nucleotides, the CDR3 is TGCGCCAGCAGCTTGACCGGGGACCATCAGCCCCAGCATTTT.

The chain uses TRBV7-3 and TRBJ2-1; no reliable D call. The length of the CDR3 is 14 residues. Trimming took 2 bases from V and 2 from J, leaving 7 bases between them. From germline, CDR1 is SGHTA and CDR2 FQGTGA. The DNA of the CDR3 is TGTGCCAGCAGCTTAGGCCCAGCCTACAATGAGCAGTTCTTC. Protein product: CASSLGPAYNEQFF.

This clonotype appeared many times. The chain carries TRBV7-2 and TRBJ2-1; D is perhaps TRBD1 or TRBD2 (5 bases each). There are 14 residues in the CDR3. Germline V gene lookup returns CDR1 SGHTA and CDR2 FQGNSA. Trimming took off 5 bases at V and 3 bases at J, with 11 bases between the two ends. CDR3 sequence (DNA): TGTGCCAGCAGCCCCCGGGGCAACTACAATGAGCAGTTCTTC. Translating gives CASSPRGNYNEQFF. The entire variable domain, with the rest obtained from reference TRBV7-2 and TRBJ2-1, is as follows: GAGVSQSPSNKVTEKGKDVELRCDPISGHTALYWYRQSLGQGLEFLIYFQGNSAPDKSGLPSDRFSAERTGGSVSTLTIQRTQQEDSAVYLCASSPRGNYNEQFFGPGTRLTVL.

This rearrangement joins TRBV24-1 to TRBJ2-3; D unclear. CDR3 length: 13 amino acids. V was cut by 0 bases and J by 3 bases, with 3 bases left in between. Per germline, CDR1 KGHDR and CDR2 SFDVKD. This CDR3 reads CATSDLGTDTQYF. In nucleotides, the CDR3 is TGTGCCACCAGTGATTTGGGGACAGATACGCAGTATTTT.

In this sample, this clonotype turned up many times. The gene calls are TRBV9 and TRBJ2-7; 7 nucleotides match TRBD2. Germline V gene sequence: CDR1 SGDLS, CDR2 YYNGEE. Trimming cost V 0 bases and J 6 bases; bases outside gene matches: 12. The CDR3 covers 16 residues. The CDR3 here is CASSVEGRGSEGEQYF. The CDR3 DNA sequence: TGTGCCAGCAGCGTAGAGGGGAGGGGTAGTGAGGGCGAGCAGTACTTC.

This clonotype was seen more than once but under ten times. This chain joins TRBV5-1 and TRBJ2-3; 7 nucleotides align to TRBD2. The V segment lost 1 base and the J segment 1 base; nucleotides outside the gene matches: 3. The CDR3 length is 15 residues. The germline gives CDR1 SGHRS, CDR2 YFSETQ. CDR3 DNA: TGCGCCAGCAGCTTGCAGGCGGGGGGCACAGATACGCAGTATTTT. As protein: CASSLQAGGTDTQYF.

This clonotype occurred many times. The V call is TRBV5-6, the J call TRBJ1-2; D is uncertain. The CDR3 consists of 13 residues. CDR1 and CDR2 from the germline V gene are SGHDT and YYEEEE. Trimming cost V 4 bases and J 4 bases, with 11 bases left between them. As DNA, the CDR3 is TGTGCCAGCAGCGTGGGGATGTCCTATGGCTACACCTTC. It specifies CASSVGMSYGYTF.

This clonotype was counted between two and nine times. The rearrangement uses TRBV20-1 and TRBJ2-3; D is possibly TRBD1 (5 bases). CDR1 is DFQATT and CDR2 is SNEGSKA in the germline V gene (reference sequence). The CDR3 has 14 amino acids. Trimming pared 3 bases from V and 5 bases from J, leaving 15 bases between. CDR3 sequence reads: CSARVHGAGDTQYF. The CDR3 nucleotides read TGCAGTGCTAGGGTCCATGGGGCCGGAGATACGCAGTATTTT.

On this clonotype itself: Since no conserved phenylalanine or tryptophan closes the CDR3, a read error is the likely cause. The DNA is left out, because the CDR3 cannot be placed on it with certainty; the CDR3 is given as TCRdb lists it. The chain employs TRBV7-2 and TRBJ1-1; TRBD1 is taken as the D call from the table, unchecked against the DNA. Per the germline V gene, CDR1 is SGHTA and CDR2 is FQGNSA. Including both end residues, the CDR3 is 12 amino acids long. The CDR3 spells CASSLSGQVPVV.

J is TRBJ2-7 and V is TRBV11-2, with TRBD2 matching 11 bases. The CDR3 has 20 amino acids. V was pared by 6 bases and J by 4 bases, with 23 bases of the junction left unmatched. Germline V gives CDR1 SGHAT, CDR2 FQNNGV. The CDR3: CASREGRGRSGGADLYEQYF. CDR3 bases: TGTGCCAGCAGAGAAGGGAGAGGGCGTAGCGGGGGGGCCGATCTATACGAGCAGTACTTC.

This clonotype appeared many times. The chain links TRBV7-2 to TRBJ2-7, with D maybe TRBD2 (5 bases). This CDR3 spans 16 amino acids. Trimming stripped 4 bases from V and 2 bases from J, with 18 bases between. The germline gives CDR1 SGHTA, CDR2 FQGNSA. The CDR3 DNA follows: TGTGCCAGCAGCTCTAGCCGGATGGGTCTACCCTACGAGCAGTACTTC. Translated, it gives CASSSSRMGLPYEQYF.

In its sample, this clonotype was seen a few times. This chain joins TRBV12-3 or TRBV12-4 and TRBJ2-3; possibly TRBD1 or TRBD2 for D (6 bases each). This CDR3 contains 13 residues. V was pared by 3 bases and J by 8 bases, with 12 bases between. The CDR3 reads CASSFVGGATQYF. DNA of the CDR3: TGTGCCAGCAGTTTCGTCGGGGGCGCTACGCAGTATTTT.

This clonotype was counted a few times. The chain is built from TRBV18 and TRBJ2-1; TRBD1 might be the D (6 bases). Germline assignment: CDR1 KGHSH and CDR2 LQKENI. The V end lost 5 bases, the J end lost 7 bases, and 21 bases lay between the germline ends. This CDR3 contains 16 residues. CDR3: CASSSPGAPLGNEQFF. CDR3 coding DNA: TGTGCCAGCTCATCGCCAGGGGCACCGCTGGGGAATGAGCAGTTCTTC.

This clonotype was counted a few times. The CDR3 protein is CATSDSTSGYNEQFF. The DNA for the CDR3 is TGTGCCACCAGTGATTCTACTAGCGGGTACAATGAGCAGTTCTTC. This rearrangement joins TRBV24-1 to TRBJ2-1; 9 bases align to TRBD2. The junction had 2 bases not matched to a gene; V was cut back by 2 bases and J by 4 bases. Germline V gene sequence: CDR1 KGHDR, CDR2 SFDVKD. The CDR3 sequence is 15 residues long.